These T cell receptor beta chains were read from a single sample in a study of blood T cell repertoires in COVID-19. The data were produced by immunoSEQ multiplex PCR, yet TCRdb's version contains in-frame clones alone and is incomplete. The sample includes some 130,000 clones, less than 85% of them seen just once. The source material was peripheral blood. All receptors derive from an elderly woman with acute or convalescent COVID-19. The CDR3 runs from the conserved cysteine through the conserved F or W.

CDR3: CASSFASSGNTIYF; V: TRBV5-1; J: TRBJ1-3
CDR3: CASSQYGMEINTEAFF; V: TRBV14; J: TRBJ1-1
CDR3: CASSVGTDTQYF; V: TRBV10-1; J: TRBJ2-3
CDR3: CSASRKGASNEKLFF; V: TRBV20-1; J: TRBJ1-4
CDR3: CASSLRGRGREDTQYF; V: TRBV5-6; J: TRBJ2-3
CDR3: CASSQESTDSQETQYF; V: TRBV4-3; J: TRBJ2-5
CDR3: CASSLGQGDSPLHF; V: TRBV7-9; J: TRBJ1-6
CDR3: CASSQGRARTGELFF; V: TRBV4-1; J: TRBJ2-2
CDR3: CASSSSTGGYGYTF; V: TRBV5-4; J: TRBJ1-2
CDR3: CASTPSRAEQYF; V: TRBV6-5; J: TRBJ2-7
CDR3: CASSIGAGVYNEQFF; V: TRBV19; J: TRBJ2-1
CDR3: CASSKESGGTYNEQFF; V: TRBV21-1; J: TRBJ2-1
CDR3: CASSTRQKRNSPLHF; V: TRBV21-1; J: TRBJ1-6
CDR3: CARIGPGPVGPQHF; V: TRBV19; J: TRBJ1-5
CDR3: CASSPQAGNTGELFF; V: TRBV18; J: TRBJ2-2
CDR3: CASSQEVTGVGNQPQHF; V: TRBV4-2; J: TRBJ1-5
CDR3: CASSPRKGAAFF; V: TRBV7-2; J: TRBJ1-1
CDR3: CASSLGGGTDTQYF; V: TRBV11-2; J: TRBJ2-3
CDR3: CASTYTGQGSSYEQYF; V: TRBV5-6; J: TRBJ2-7
CDR3: CASSPILSAGSTDTQYF; V: TRBV7-9; J: TRBJ2-3
CDR3: CASSRSGGESTEAFF; V: TRBV18; J: TRBJ1-1
CDR3: CASRERIPRGLAGINPLPDTQYF; V: TRBV10-1; J: TRBJ2-3
CDR3: CASSLRLWETQYF; V: TRBV7-2; J: TRBJ2-5
CDR3: CASSLGPTGVEAKNIQYF; V: TRBV5-1; J: TRBJ2-4